This is a list of T cell receptor beta chains from one sample in a study of CD8 T cells in Susac syndrome. TCRdb re-derived calls from the immunoSEQ multiplex PCR reads in MiXCR, one entry per CDR3 protein. The profile covers a few hundred thousand distinct CDR3 sequences, with approximately 91% appearing a single time and around 0.2% taken by the ten largest. Sequencing input: CD8+ T cells from PBMCs. These receptors all stem from a human donor with multiple sclerosis. CDR3s include the opening cysteine and the closing phenylalanine or tryptophan. A D gene is named only where the DNA matches it firmly. Size values are once, few and many counts, or a class for expanded clones, and some rows have none.

J gene | D gene | V gene | clone size | CDR3 protein | CDR3 DNA
TRBJ2-5 | NA | TRBV11-2 | NA | CASSLGWPSPRQETQYF | TGTGCCAGCAGCTTAGGATGGCCTAGCCCCCGCCAAGAGACCCAGTACTTC
TRBJ2-3 | NA | TRBV7-8 | NA | CASSLVAPSITTQYF | TGTGCCAGCAGCTTAGTAGCCCCCAGCATAACTACGCAGTATTTT
TRBJ2-1 | NA | TRBV19 | NA | CASTPPTGQGSNEQFF | TGTGCCAGTACCCCCCCAACAGGGCAGGGGAGCAATGAGCAGTTCTTC
TRBJ2-4 | TRBD1 | TRBV11-2 | NA | CASSVGTGETDIQYF | TGTGCCAGCAGCGTCGGGACAGGGGAAACGGACATTCAGTACTTC
TRBJ2-7 | TRBD1 | TRBV6-6 | NA | CASSSFGQGMTEQYF | TGTGCCAGCAGTTCCTTCGGACAGGGGATGACTGAGCAGTACTTC
TRBJ2-5 | NA | TRBV6-1 | few | CASTNEPSAQETQYF | TGTGCCAGCACTAATGAGCCGTCGGCGCAAGAGACCCAGTACTTC
TRBJ2-1 | NA | TRBV6-2/TRBV6-3 | NA | CASSTNAEGSEQFF | TGTGCCAGCAGTACTAACGCCGAAGGGAGTGAGCAGTTCTTC
TRBJ1-1 | TRBD1 | TRBV27 | NA | CASSLSAGGLGTEAFF | TGTGCCAGCAGTTTATCGGCAGGGGGACTGGGCACTGAAGCTTTCTTT
TRBJ2-2 | TRBD1 | TRBV11-2 | NA | CASSARGQGLWLWAGELFF | TGTGCCAGCAGCGCCCGCGGACAGGGGTTATGGCTATGGGCCGGGGAGCTGTTTTTT
TRBJ2-7 | NA | TRBV7-8 | NA | CASSPHPGGEQYF | TGTGCCAGCAGCCCCCACCCCGGCGGTGAGCAGTACTTC
TRBJ2-3 | NA | TRBV20-1 | NA | CSARASRGSLLSDTQYF | TGCAGTGCTAGAGCTTCGCGGGGCAGCCTCCTTTCAGATACGCAGTATTTT
TRBJ2-7 | TRBD2 | TRBV6-2/TRBV6-3 | few | CASSYETSFGNIYEQYF | TGTGCCAGCAGTTACGAGACTAGCTTTGGCAACATCTACGAGCAGTACTTC
TRBJ2-1 | NA | TRBV9 | NA | CASSPTTFTYNEQFF | TGTGCCAGCAGCCCTACTACCTTCACATACAATGAGCAGTTCTTC
TRBJ2-1 | TRBD2 | TRBV30 | NA | CAWSLGLDSYNEQFF | TGTGCCTGGAGTTTAGGACTAGATTCCTACAATGAGCAGTTCTTC
TRBJ2-4 | TRBD2 | TRBV2 | NA | CASSQNPGGGAKNIQYF | TGTGCCAGCAGCCAAAACCCCGGGGGGGGAGCCAAAAACATTCAGTACTTC
TRBJ2-5 | NA | TRBV12-3/TRBV12-4 | NA | CASSGQGKTQYF | TGTGCCAGCAGTGGGCAGGGGAAGACCCAGTACTTC
TRBJ2-7 | NA | TRBV27 | NA | CASSLSVTVGQTHF | TGTGCCAGCAGTTTATCGGTGACCGTGGGCCAAACGCACTTC
TRBJ2-1 | NA | TRBV7-3 | NA | CASSLYVDDEQFF | TGTGCCAGCAGCTTATACGTCGATGATGAGCAGTTCTTC
TRBJ2-2 | NA | TRBV4-1 | NA | CASSQVAGPSGELFF | TGCGCCAGCAGCCAAGTGGCAGGGCCGAGCGGGGAGCTGTTTTTT
TRBJ2-1 | TRBD2 | TRBV11-2 | NA | CASSPAGTSKVDEQFF | TGTGCCAGCAGTCCAGCCGGGACTAGCAAGGTCGATGAGCAGTTCTTC
TRBJ1-1 | TRBD1 | TRBV19 | NA | CASSATGWNTEAFF | TGTGCCAGTAGTGCGACAGGGTGGAACACTGAAGCTTTCTTT
TRBJ1-3 | NA | TRBV20-1 | NA | CSARPSAGNTIYF | TGCAGTGCTAGGCCCAGCGCTGGAAACACCATATATTTT
TRBJ2-7 | NA | TRBV4-1 | NA | CASSWSRTDTYEQYF | TGCGCCAGCAGCTGGAGCCGGACAGACACCTACGAGCAGTACTTC
TRBJ2-3 | TRBD2 | TRBV5-1 | NA | CASQGPGLGILDTQYF | TGCGCCAGCCAGGGTCCGGGACTAGGTATTTTGGATACGCAGTATTTT
TRBJ1-2 | TRBD1 | TRBV2 | NA | CASSYNPPRDRGLGGYTF | TGTGCCAGCAGTTACAACCCCCCCCGGGACAGGGGGCTCGGTGGCTACACCTTC
TRBJ2-3 | NA | TRBV7-9 | NA | CASSRPGPDTQYF | TGTGCCAGCAGCCGTCCCGGACCAGATACGCAGTATTTT
TRBJ2-3 | TRBD2 | TRBV2 | NA | CASSELAGQDTQYF | TGTGCCAGCAGTGAGCTAGCGGGACAAGATACGCAGTATTTT
TRBJ2-2 | NA | TRBV2 | NA | CASSDIYTGELFF | TGTGCCAGCAGTGACATATACACCGGGGAGCTGTTTTTT
TRBJ1-2 | NA | TRBV27 | NA | CASSWATGSYGYTF | TGTGCCAGCAGTTGGGCTACAGGGTCTTATGGCTACACCTTC